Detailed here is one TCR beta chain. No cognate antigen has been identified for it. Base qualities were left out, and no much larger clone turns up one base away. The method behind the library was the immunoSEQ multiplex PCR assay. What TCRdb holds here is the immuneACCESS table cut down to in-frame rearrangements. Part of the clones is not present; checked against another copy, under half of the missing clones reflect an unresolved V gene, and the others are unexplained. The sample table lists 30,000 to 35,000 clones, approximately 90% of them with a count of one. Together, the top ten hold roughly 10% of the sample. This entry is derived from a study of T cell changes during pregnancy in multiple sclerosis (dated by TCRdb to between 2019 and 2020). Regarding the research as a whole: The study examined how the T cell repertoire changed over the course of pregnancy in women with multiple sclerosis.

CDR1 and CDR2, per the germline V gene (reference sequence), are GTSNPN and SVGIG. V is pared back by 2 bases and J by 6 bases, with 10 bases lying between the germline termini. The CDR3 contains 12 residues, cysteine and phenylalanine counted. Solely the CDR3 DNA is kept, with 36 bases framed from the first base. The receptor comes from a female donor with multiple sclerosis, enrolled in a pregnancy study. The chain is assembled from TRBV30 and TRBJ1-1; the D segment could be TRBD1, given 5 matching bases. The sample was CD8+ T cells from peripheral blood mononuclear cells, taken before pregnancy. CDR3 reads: CAWSLGVAEAFF. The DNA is TGTGCCTGGAGTTTAGGGGTAGCTGAAGCTTTCTTT.